The next 9 T cell receptor beta chains were all read from a single sample in a study of memory B cells and T cells in multiple sclerosis. Clones were read by immunoSEQ multiplex PCR, and TCRdb kept only the in-frame ones, dropping some. The sample shows about 45,000 clones, roughly 87% of them seen only once. Antigens of these TCRs are unknown. After stimulus-free culture, autoproliferating CFSE-dim and non-proliferating CFSE-high T cells were sequenced separately. 5x10^7 CFSE-labeled PBMCs were cultured around seven days unstimulated, then replicate wells were pooled. The material sequenced was PBMCs from blood kept in culture. The receptor source for this set is a human donor with multiple sclerosis.

V usage is TRBV5-1 and J usage is TRBJ1-4; 8 nucleotides agree with TRBD1. The junction had 6 bases not matched to a gene; V was cut back by 5 bases and J by 6 bases. The germline CDR1 and CDR2 sequences are SGHRS and YFSETQ. The length of the CDR3 is 14 residues. The CDR3 reads CASSATTGDEKLFF. CDR3 nucleotide sequence: TGCGCCAGCAGTGCAACGACAGGGGATGAAAAACTGTTTTTT.

This clone was detected once. The gene calls are TRBV13 and TRBJ1-5, with unresolved D. V lost 3 bases and J lost 1, with 4 bases in between. The CDR3 length is 13 residues. Germline CDR1 and CDR2: PRHDT and FYEKMQ (reference sequence). The CDR3 here is CASSFGSNQPQHF. CDR3 nucleotide sequence: TGTGCCAGCAGCTTCGGCAGCAATCAGCCCCAGCATTTT.

The V call is TRBV6-1, the J call TRBJ2-7; D unresolved. Germline CDR1 MNHNS, CDR2 SASEGT. CDR3 length equals 13 residues. V lost 3 bases and J 3 bases, leaving 9 bases between the germline ends. The CDR3 protein is CASSESEIYEQYF. As DNA, the CDR3 is TGTGCCAGCAGTGAGTCGGAGATCTACGAGCAGTACTTC.

This chain uses TRBV4-1 with TRBJ2-3, with 8 bases lining up with TRBD1. Germline V CDR1 and CDR2: MGHRA, YSYEKL. CDR3 length: 15 amino acids. Losses at the gene ends were 3 bases for V and 2 bases for J; bases not matched to a gene: 4. CDR3 coding DNA: TGCGCCAGCAGCCAGCAGGGGGCCGCCACAGATACGCAGTATTTT. It encodes CASSQQGAATDTQYF.

The chain recombines TRBV25-1 with TRBJ2-1; no clear D. V was shortened by 3 bases and J by 7 bases, with 4 bases between the two germline ends. Germline loops: CDR1 MGHDK, CDR2 SYGVNS. The CDR3 runs to 11 residues. CDR3 sequence reads: CASSDSNEQFF. In DNA form, the CDR3 reads TGTGCCAGCAGTGATTCAAATGAGCAGTTCTTC.

The chain has TRBV6-5 and TRBJ2-7; tentative D call: TRBD1 (5 bases). V was shortened by 4 bases and J by 5 bases, with 9 bases between the two germline ends. CDR1 and CDR2 from the germline V gene are MNHEY and SVGAGI. The CDR3 loop spans 12 amino acids. The CDR3 protein is CASSLGQDEQYF. CDR3 in DNA: TGTGCCAGCAGTTTAGGACAAGACGAGCAGTACTTC.

The genes are TRBV5-1 and TRBJ1-2; 7 positions match TRBD1. J was trimmed by 1 base and V by 0 bases; bases with no gene match: 0. CDR1 is SGHRS, CDR2 YFSETQ, per germline. CDR3 length: 14 amino acids. CDR3 nucleotides: TGCGCCAGCAGCTTGGGGGACAGTAACTATGGCTACACCTTC. It codes for CASSLGDSNYGYTF.

The chain recombines TRBV28 with TRBJ1-5, with D perhaps TRBD1 (5 bases). The germline V and J ends were trimmed by 6 bases and 0 bases, with 15 bases remaining between them. Germline values: CDR1 MDHEN, CDR2 SYDVKM. The CDR3 runs to 16 residues. CDR3: CASSFWQGYSNQPQHF. CDR3 DNA sequence: TGTGCCAGCAGCTTCTGGCAGGGTTATAGCAATCAGCCCCAGCATTTT. Using reference TRBV28 and TRBJ1-5 for the parts outside the CDR3, the full variable domain is DVKVTQSSRYLVKRTGEKVFLECVQDMDHENMFWYRQDPGLGLRLIYFSYDVKMKEKGDIPEGYSVSREKKERFSLILESASTNQTSMYLCASSFWQGYSNQPQHFGDGTRLSIL.

V usage is TRBV6-1 and J usage is TRBJ1-5; possible D gene TRBD1, 5 bases. Germline V CDR1 and CDR2: MNHNS, SASEGT. V was cut by 1 base and J by 2 bases, with 9 bases left in between. CDR3 length equals 15 residues. CDR3 amino acids: CASSEGLGGNQPQHF. Written as DNA, the CDR3 is TGTGCCAGCAGTGAAGGTTTGGGGGGCAATCAGCCCCAGCATTTT.